This T cell receptor beta chain was identified in a study of technical replicates of blood from a few donors. There are 14 residues in the CDR3. The germline CDR1 and CDR2 sequences are MNHEY and SVGAGI. The V and J ends lost 4 bases and 6 bases respectively, with 15 bases between them. Generated by immunoSEQ multiplex PCR, the TCRdb table keeps only in-frame clones and is missing some. The table lists almost 90,000 clones, 90% to 95% of them singletons. Sequencing was performed on T cells isolated from PBMCs. The receptor comes from a human donor in good health. The chain is built from TRBV6-5 and TRBJ1-2; TRBD1 might be the D (5 bases). CDR3 amino acids: CASSWGSANHGYTF. CDR3 bases: TGTGCCAGCAGTTGGGGCAGCGCGAATCATGGCTACACCTTC.